This TCR beta chain was captured by sequencing in a study of tumor-infiltrating lymphocytes in primary liver carcinoma. Study background: Those sampled were patients whose primary liver carcinoma was treated by surgical resection.

CDR1 and CDR2 (germline): SQVTM, ANQGSEA. The CDR3 numbers 13 amino acids, ends counted. Regarding this clonotype: Its antigen is undetermined. Since no conserved phenylalanine or tryptophan closes the CDR3, a read error is the likely cause. Because the CDR3's place on the DNA is in doubt, the DNA is left out and the CDR3 is given as listed by TCRdb.

The blood RNA (from unsorted whole blood) was obtained, and germline DNA was also extracted. Study results and caveats: Tumor samples exhibited a significantly greater top-250-clone fraction than blood samples (p = 0.039).

From roughly 470 ng total RNA, TCR beta cDNA was generated with a primer in the constant region. Libraries for TCR beta were built through three nested multiplex PCR rounds, which together made up a slightly modified ARM-PCR procedure. The first two PCR rounds used TRBV1-TRBV30 forward primers with a C-beta reverse primer, 9 to 11 cycles each. From the multiplex PCR reads, TCRdb called clonotypes with MiXCR, one entry per CDR3 protein. The sample has just over 300,000 distinct CDR3 sequences; approximately 54% are singletons. The source is a woman in her twenties or thirties with primary liver carcinoma and hepatitis B virus infection. Sequenced: peripheral blood. This chain connects TRBV29-1 to TRBJ2-3; TRBD1, the D gene given by the table, was not confirmed from the DNA. The CDR3 spells CSVHGGVTDTQYL.